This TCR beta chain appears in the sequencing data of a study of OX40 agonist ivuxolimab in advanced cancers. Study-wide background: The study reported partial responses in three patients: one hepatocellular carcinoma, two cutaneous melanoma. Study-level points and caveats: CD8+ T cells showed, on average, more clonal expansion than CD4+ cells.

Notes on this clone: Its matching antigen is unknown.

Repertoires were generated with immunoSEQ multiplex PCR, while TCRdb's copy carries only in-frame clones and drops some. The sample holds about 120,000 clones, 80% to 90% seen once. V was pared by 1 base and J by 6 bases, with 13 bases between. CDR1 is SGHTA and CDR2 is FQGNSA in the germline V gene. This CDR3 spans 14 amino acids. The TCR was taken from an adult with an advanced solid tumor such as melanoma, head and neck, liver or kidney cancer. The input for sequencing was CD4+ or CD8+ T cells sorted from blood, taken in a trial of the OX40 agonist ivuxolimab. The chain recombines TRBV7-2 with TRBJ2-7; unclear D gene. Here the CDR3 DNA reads TGTGCCAGCAGCTTAGGTGGCTCACTGATCGAGCAGTACTTC. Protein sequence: CASSLGGSLIEQYF.